These 4 T cell receptor beta chains were sequenced from one sample in a study of T cell responses to AZD1222 COVID-19 vaccine. Some clones are missing from TCRdb's copy, which holds only in-frame ones; the method was immunoSEQ multiplex PCR. This sample has around 130,000 clones; around 84% occur once, and the top ten carry 12%. The sequencing used peripheral blood, collected on day 0 of AZD1222 vaccination. The receptors shown here come from an adult in good health.

The chain is built from TRBV4-1 and TRBJ1-3; D uncertain. Germline V lookup: CDR1 MGHRA, CDR2 YSYEKL. CDR3 size: 13 residues. V was clipped by 4 bases and J by 3 bases, with 7 bases between them. DNA of the CDR3: TGCGCCAGCAGCCCCGCCTATGGAAACACCATATATTTT. Amino acids: CASSPAYGNTIYF.

The rearrangement links TRBV25-1 to TRBJ1-6; a possible D gene is TRBD1 (6 bases). Germline V gene sequence: CDR1 MGHDK, CDR2 SYGVNS. The CDR3 runs to 13 residues. V lost 5 bases, J lost 10 bases, and 12 bases lay in between. The CDR3 loop reads CASSLGGGSPLHF. CDR3 DNA sequence: TGTGCCAGCAGTTTAGGGGGAGGCTCACCCCTCCACTTT.

The rearrangement links TRBV28 to TRBJ1-1; perhaps TRBD1 as D (5 bases). Germline values: CDR1 MDHEN, CDR2 SYDVKM. This CDR3 is 14 amino acids long. The V end was cut by 1 base, the J end by 0 bases, with 6 bases between. The CDR3 DNA is TGTGCCAGCAGTTTATTACAGGTGAACACTGAAGCTTTCTTT. Its protein product is CASSLLQVNTEAFF.

The V call is TRBV5-1, the J call TRBJ1-2, with no clear D. CDR1 is SGHRS, CDR2 YFSETQ, per germline. The ends were cut back, 8 bases at V and 5 bases at J, with 19 bases in the middle. This CDR3 region has 14 residues. CDR3 coding DNA: TGCGCCAGTCGACCTCAGGACGGCGGATATGGCTACACCTTC. This codes for CASRPQDGGYGYTF.